This T cell receptor beta chain was captured by sequencing in a study of shared clonotypes between healthy human individuals. Study observations and caveats: Clonotype sharing among donors likely depends on sequencing depth. Generation of non-shared clonotypes was less probable than generation of clonotypes shared by all four donors.

The donors, all of them Caucasian adults, lived in Nashville, Tennessee. The deep-level immunoSEQ assay was used. Using immunoSEQ multiplex PCR, the repertoire was profiled, and TCRdb retains in-frame clones only, with some absent. This table holds approximately 2,300,000 clones, 85% to 95% found once. Regarding this clone: Its antigen is not identified.

Germline values: CDR1 SGHRS, CDR2 YFSETQ. The CDR3 sequence is 16 residues long. V was cut by 2 bases and J by 5 bases, with 20 bases left in between. This chain links TRBV5-1 with TRBJ2-7; D is possibly TRBD1 (5 bases). This clonotype originated in a man in his late teens or twenties in good health. Some clones in this sample may be carry-over from other donors' samples. Sequencing was done on a sample of naive CD4+ T cells from PBMCs. The subset is: CD45RA+ positively selected. Here the CDR3 DNA reads TGCGCCAGCAGCTTAACTCCAGGGCCGGAAGGGAACGAGCAGTACTTC. Residues: CASSLTPGPEGNEQYF.